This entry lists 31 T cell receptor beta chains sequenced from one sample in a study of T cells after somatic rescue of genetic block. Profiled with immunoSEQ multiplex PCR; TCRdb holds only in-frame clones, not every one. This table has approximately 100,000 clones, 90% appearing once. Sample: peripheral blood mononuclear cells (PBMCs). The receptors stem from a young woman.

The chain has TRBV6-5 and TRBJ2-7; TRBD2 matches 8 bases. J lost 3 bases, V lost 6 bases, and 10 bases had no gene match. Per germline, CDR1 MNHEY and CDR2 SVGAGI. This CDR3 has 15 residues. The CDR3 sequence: CASSLTGGGYYEQYF. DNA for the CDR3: TGTGCCAGCAGCCTAACCGGGGGGGGTTACTACGAGCAGTACTTC.

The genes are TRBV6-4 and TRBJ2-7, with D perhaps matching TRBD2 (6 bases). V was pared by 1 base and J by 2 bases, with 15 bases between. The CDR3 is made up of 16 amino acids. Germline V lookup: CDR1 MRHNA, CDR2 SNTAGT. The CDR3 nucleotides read TGTGCCAGCAGTGACTGGGGGACTCAGTCAGCCTACGAGCAGTACTTC. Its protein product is CASSDWGTQSAYEQYF.

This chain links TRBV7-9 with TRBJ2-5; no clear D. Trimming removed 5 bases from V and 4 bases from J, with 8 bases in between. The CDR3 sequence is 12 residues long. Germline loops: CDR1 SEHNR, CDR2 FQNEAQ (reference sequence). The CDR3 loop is CASSRTTETQYF. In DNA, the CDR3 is TGTGCCAGCAGCCGAACGACAGAGACCCAGTACTTC. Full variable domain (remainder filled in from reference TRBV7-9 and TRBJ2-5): DTGVSQNPRHKITKRGQNVTFRCDPISEHNRLYWYRQTLGQGPEFLTYFQNEAQLEKSRLLSDRFSAERPKGSFSTLEIQRTEQGDSAMYLCASSRTTETQYFGPGTRLLVL.

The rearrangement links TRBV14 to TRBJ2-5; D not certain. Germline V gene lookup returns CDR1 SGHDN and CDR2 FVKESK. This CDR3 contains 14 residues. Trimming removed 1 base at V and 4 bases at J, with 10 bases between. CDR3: CASSQVRGRETQYF. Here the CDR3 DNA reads TGTGCCAGCAGCCAAGTTCGTGGCAGAGAGACCCAGTACTTC. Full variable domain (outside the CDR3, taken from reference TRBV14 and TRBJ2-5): EAGVTQFPSHSVIEKGQTVTLRCDPISGHDNLYWYRRVMGKEIKFLLHFVKESKQDESGMPNNRFLAERTGGTYSTLKVQPAELEDSGVYFCASSQVRGRETQYFGPGTRLLVL.

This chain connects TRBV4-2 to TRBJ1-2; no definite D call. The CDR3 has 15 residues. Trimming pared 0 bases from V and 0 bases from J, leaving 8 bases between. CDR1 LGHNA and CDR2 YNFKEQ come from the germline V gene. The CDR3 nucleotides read TGTGCCAGCAGCCAAGAGACGGCAGCTAACTATGGCTACACCTTC. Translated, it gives CASSQETAANYGYTF.

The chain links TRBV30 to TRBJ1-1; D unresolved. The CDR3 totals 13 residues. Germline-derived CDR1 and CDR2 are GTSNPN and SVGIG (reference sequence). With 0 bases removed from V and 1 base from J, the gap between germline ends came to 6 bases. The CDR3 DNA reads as TGTGCCTGGAGTGTAATCCCGAACACTGAAGCTTTCTTT. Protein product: CAWSVIPNTEAFF.

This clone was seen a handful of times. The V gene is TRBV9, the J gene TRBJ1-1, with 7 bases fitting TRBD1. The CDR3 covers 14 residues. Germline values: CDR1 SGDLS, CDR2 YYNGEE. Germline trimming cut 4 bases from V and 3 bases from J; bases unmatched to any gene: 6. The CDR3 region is CASSTTGFHTEAFF. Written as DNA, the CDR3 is TGTGCCAGCAGCACGACAGGGTTCCACACTGAAGCTTTCTTT.

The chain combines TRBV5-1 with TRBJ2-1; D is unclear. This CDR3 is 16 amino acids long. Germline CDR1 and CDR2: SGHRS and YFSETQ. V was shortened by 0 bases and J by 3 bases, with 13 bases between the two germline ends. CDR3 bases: TGCGCCAGCAGCTTGGTGGTTACTAACTACTACAATGAGCAGTTCTTC. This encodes CASSLVVTNYYNEQFF.

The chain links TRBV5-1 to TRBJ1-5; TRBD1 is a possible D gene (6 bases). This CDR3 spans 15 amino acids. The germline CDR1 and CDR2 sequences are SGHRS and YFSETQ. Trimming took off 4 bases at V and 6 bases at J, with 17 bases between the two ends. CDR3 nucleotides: TGCGCCAGCAGCGAAAGTACAGGGTTTGGTCAGCCCCAGCATTTT. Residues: CASSESTGFGQPQHF.

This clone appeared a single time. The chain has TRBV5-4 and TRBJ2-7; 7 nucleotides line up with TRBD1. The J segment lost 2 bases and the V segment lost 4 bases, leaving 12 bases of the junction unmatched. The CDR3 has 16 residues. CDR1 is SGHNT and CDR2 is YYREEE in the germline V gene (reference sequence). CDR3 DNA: TGTGCCAGCAGCCAACCCAACAGGGGTTTTCCCTACGAGCAGTACTTC. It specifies CASSQPNRGFPYEQYF.

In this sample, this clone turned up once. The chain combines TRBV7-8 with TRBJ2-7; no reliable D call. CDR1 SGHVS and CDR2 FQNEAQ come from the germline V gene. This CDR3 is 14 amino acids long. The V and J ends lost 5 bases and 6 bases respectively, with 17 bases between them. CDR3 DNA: TGTGCCAGCAGCCCCAAATCGTGGCTCAGCGAGCAGTACTTC. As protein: CASSPKSWLSEQYF.

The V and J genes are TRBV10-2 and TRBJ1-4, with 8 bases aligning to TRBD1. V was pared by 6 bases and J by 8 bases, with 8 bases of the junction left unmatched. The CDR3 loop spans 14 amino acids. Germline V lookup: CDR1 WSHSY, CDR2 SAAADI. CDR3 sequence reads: CASRQGVPLEKLFF. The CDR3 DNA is TGCGCCAGCAGACAGGGGGTGCCTTTAGAAAAACTGTTTTTT.

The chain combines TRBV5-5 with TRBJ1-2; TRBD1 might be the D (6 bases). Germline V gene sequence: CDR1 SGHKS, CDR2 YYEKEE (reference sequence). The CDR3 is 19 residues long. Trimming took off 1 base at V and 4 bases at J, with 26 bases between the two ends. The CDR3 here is CASSLKDRGHLVGPYGYTF. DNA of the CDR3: TGTGCCAGCAGCTTGAAGGATCGGGGGCACTTAGTCGGGCCCTATGGCTACACCTTC.

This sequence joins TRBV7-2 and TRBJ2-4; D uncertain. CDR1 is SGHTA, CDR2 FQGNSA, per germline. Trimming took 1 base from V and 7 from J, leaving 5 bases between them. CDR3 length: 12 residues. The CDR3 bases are TGTGCCAGCAGCTTAGGCCGTAACATTCAGTACTTC. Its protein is CASSLGRNIQYF.

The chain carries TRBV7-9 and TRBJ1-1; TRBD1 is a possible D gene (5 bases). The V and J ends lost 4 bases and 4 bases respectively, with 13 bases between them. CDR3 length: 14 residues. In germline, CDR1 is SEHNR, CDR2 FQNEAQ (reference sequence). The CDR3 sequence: CASSYGERGTEAFF. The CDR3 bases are TGTGCCAGCAGCTATGGGGAGAGGGGCACTGAAGCTTTCTTT. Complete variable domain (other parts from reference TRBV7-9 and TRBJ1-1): DTGVSQNPRHKITKRGQNVTFRCDPISEHNRLYWYRQTLGQGPEFLTYFQNEAQLEKSRLLSDRFSAERPKGSFSTLEIQRTEQGDSAMYLCASSYGERGTEAFFGQGTRLTVV.

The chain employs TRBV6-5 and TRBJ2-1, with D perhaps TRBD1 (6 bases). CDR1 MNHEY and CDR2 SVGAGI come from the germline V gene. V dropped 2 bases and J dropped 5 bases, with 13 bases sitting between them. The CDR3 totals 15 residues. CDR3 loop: CASSYVQGRDNEQFF. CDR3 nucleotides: TGTGCCAGCAGTTACGTGCAGGGGCGGGACAATGAGCAGTTCTTC.

CDR3 in amino acids: CASSRQGLDEQYF. The CDR3 nucleotides read TGTGCCAGCAGCCGACAGGGGCTCGACGAGCAGTACTTC. The V call is TRBV4-2, the J call TRBJ2-7; 8 positions match TRBD1. V lost 4 bases to trimming and J lost 5 bases; unmatched junction nucleotides: 4. Germline V gives CDR1 LGHNA, CDR2 YNFKEQ. This CDR3 comprises 13 residues.

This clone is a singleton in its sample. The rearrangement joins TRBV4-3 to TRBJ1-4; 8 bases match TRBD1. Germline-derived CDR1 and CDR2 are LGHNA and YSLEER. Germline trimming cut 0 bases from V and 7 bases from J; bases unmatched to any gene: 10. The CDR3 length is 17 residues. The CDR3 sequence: CASSQDPYRTGFEKLFF. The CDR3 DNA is TGCGCCAGCAGCCAAGATCCCTATAGGACAGGGTTTGAAAAACTGTTTTTT.

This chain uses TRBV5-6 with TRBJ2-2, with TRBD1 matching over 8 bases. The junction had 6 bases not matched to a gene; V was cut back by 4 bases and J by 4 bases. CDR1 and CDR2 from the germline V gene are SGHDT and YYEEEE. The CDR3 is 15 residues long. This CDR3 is CASSPQGAGTGELFF. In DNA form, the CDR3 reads TGTGCCAGCAGCCCTCAGGGGGCTGGCACCGGGGAGCTGTTTTTT.

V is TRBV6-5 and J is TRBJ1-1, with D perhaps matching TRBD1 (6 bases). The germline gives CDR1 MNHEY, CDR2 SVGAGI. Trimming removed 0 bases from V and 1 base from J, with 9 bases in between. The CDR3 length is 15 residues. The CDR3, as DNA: TGTGCCAGCAGTTACTCGGGGGCTAAGAACACTGAAGCTTTCTTT. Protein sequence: CASSYSGAKNTEAFF.

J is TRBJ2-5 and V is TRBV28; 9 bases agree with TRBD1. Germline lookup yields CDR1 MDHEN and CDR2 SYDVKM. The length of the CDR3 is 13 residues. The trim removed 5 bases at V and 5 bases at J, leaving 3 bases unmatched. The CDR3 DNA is TGTGCCAGCAGTCGGACAGGGGTGGAGACCCAGTACTTC. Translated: CASSRTGVETQYF.

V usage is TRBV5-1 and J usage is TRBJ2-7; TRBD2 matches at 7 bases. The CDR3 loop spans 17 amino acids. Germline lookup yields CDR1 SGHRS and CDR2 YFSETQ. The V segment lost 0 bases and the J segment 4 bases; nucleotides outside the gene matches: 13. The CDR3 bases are TGCGCCAGCAGCTTGGTCCCAGCGGGATCCGAGGGGTACGAGCAGTACTTC. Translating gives CASSLVPAGSEGYEQYF.

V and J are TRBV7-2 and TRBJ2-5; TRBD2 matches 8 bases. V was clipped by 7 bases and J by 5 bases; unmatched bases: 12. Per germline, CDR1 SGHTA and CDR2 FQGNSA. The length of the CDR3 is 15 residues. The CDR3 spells CASTPQRGRGETQYF. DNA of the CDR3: TGTGCCAGCACCCCGCAGCGGGGGCGCGGGGAGACCCAGTACTTC.

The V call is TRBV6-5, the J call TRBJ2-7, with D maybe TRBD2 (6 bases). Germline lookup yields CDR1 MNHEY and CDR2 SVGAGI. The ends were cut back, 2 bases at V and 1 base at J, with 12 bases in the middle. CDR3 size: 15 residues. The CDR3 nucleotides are TGTGCCAGCAGTTACGGGGGGACCGGATCCTACGAGCAGTACTTC. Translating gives CASSYGGTGSYEQYF.

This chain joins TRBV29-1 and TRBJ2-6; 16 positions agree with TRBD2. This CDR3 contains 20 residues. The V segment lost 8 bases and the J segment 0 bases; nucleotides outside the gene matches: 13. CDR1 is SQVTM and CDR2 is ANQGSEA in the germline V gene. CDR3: CSSTPGTSGRASSGANVLTF. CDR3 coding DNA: TGCAGCTCAACCCCCGGGACTAGCGGGAGGGCCTCCTCTGGGGCCAACGTCCTGACTTTC.

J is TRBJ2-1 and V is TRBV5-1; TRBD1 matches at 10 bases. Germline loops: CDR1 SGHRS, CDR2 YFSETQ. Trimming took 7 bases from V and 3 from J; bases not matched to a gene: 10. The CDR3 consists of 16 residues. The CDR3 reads CASDRAGTGDYNEQFF. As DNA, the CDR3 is TGCGCCAGCGATAGGGCCGGGACAGGGGACTACAATGAGCAGTTCTTC. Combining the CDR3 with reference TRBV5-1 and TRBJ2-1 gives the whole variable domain KAGVTQTPRYLIKTRGQQVTLSCSPISGHRSVSWYQQTPGQGLQFLFEYFSETQRNKGNFPGRFSGRQFSNSRSEMNVSTLELGDSALYLCASDRAGTGDYNEQFFGPGTRLTVL.

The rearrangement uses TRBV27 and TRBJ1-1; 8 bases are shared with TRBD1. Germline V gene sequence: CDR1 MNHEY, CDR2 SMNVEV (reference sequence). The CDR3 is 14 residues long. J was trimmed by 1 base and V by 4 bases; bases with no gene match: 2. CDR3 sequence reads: CASSYRGGNTEAFF. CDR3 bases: TGTGCCAGCAGTTACAGGGGGGGGAACACTGAAGCTTTCTTT.

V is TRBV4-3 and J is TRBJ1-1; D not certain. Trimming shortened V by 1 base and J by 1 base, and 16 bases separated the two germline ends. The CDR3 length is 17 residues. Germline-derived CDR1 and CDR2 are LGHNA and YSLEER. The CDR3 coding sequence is TGCGCCAGCAGCCAAGCATGGGCAGGAGAGCCGAACACTGAAGCTTTCTTT. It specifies CASSQAWAGEPNTEAFF.

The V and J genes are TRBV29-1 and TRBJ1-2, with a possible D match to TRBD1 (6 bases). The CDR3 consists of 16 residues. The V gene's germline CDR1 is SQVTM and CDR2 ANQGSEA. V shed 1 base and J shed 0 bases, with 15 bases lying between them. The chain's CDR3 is CSVEGGPDRTNYGYTF. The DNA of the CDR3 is TGCAGCGTTGAAGGGGGGCCCGACCGGACTAACTATGGCTACACCTTC.

The DNA for the CDR3 is TGTGCCAGCAGCATGAGGGCCCTCCAAGGGGGGGCCAACGTCCTGACTTTC. This gives the protein CASSMRALQGGANVLTF. V usage is TRBV13 and J usage is TRBJ2-6, with D perhaps TRBD2 (5 bases). The germline gives CDR1 PRHDT, CDR2 FYEKMQ (reference sequence). The CDR3 consists of 17 residues. V lost 5 bases to trimming and J lost 4 bases, with 18 bases between them.

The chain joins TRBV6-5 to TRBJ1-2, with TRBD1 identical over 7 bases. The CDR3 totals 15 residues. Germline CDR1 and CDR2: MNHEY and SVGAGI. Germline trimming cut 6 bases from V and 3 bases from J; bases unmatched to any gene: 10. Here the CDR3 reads CASSPEGTEDYGYTF. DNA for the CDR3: TGTGCCAGCAGCCCGGAGGGGACAGAAGACTATGGCTACACCTTC.